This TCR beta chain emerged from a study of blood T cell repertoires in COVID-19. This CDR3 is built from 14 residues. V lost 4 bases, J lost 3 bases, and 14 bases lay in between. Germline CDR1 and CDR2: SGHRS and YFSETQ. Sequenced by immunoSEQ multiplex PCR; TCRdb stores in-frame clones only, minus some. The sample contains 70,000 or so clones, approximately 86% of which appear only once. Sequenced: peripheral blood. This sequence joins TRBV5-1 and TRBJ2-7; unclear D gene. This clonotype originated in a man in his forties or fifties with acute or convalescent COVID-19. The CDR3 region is CASSPSPVVYEQYF. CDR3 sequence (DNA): TGCGCCAGCAGCCCGTCCCCGGTCGTCTACGAGCAGTACTTC.